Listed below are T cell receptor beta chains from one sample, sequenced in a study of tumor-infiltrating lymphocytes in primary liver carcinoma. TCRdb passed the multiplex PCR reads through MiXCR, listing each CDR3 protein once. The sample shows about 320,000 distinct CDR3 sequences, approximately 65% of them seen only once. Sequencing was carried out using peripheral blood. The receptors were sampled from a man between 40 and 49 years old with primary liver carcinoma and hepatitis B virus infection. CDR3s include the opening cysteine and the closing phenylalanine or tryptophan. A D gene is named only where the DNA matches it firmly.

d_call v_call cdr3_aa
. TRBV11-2 CASSLGGGVTYEQYF
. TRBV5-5 CASHRGALPQPRHF
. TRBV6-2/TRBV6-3 CASSYTIGGVFF
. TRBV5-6 CASSLPHISRGYTF
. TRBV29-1 CSVSLAVTYNDQFF
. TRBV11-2 CASSSRVSEAYEQYF
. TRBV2 CASSWIGTPQFF
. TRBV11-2 CASSPMVGGRTEAFF
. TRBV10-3 CATKEQGGTDTQYF
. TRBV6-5 CASSSNVGLGEAEAFF
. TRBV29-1 CSGDLNTEAFF
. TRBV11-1 CAIQDGFLRDEQFF
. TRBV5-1 CASRAGTQGTEAFF
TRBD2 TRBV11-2 CASSFDTGLAKNEQFF